One and the same sample provided the 32 T cell receptor beta chains below, sequenced in a study of T cell repertoires in cytomegalovirus infection. MiXCR was run by TCRdb on the reads, yielding one entry per CDR3 protein. The table shows approximately 150,000 distinct CDR3 sequences, with about 6% occurring only once. The sample was PBMCs. These receptors were taken from a human donor in good health (CMV status not recorded). Some clones in this sample may be carry-over from other donors' samples.

This clonotype was found once. The rearrangement joins TRBV19 to TRBJ2-3; 8 bases line up with TRBD1. Germline V CDR1 and CDR2: LNHDA, SQIVND (reference sequence). Unmatched junction bases numbered 4, after V lost 5 bases and J lost 3 bases. This CDR3 has 14 residues. In nucleotides, the CDR3 is TGTGCCAGTAGTCTACAGGGGGAAACAGATACGCAGTATTTT. Translated: CASSLQGETDTQYF.

This clonotype was seen many times. In DNA form, the CDR3 reads TGTGCCAGCAGCTTAGAGAGGGGGGGCAGAGAGACCCAGTACTTC. This translates into CASSLERGGRETQYF. The chain joins TRBV7-8 to TRBJ2-5, with D perhaps TRBD2 (7 bases). Deletions cut 1 base from V and 4 bases from J, with 13 bases between. The CDR3 is 15 residues long. Germline V gene lookup returns CDR1 SGHVS and CDR2 FQNEAQ.

In regard to this clonotype: A much larger clone lies one base from this, so it may be a read error. The rearrangement joins TRBV11-2 to TRBJ1-3; D remains ambiguous. CDR1 and CDR2 (germline): SGHAT, FQNNGV. This CDR3 has 16 residues. The CDR3 reads CASSLVGSSTGSTIYF. The CDR3 DNA reads TGTGCCAGCAGCTTAGTTGGCAGTTCCACTGGAAGCACCATATATTTT. The full variable domain, with the rest looked up from reference TRBV11-2 and TRBJ1-3, is EAGVAQSPRYKIIEKRQSVAFWCNPISGHATLYWYQQILGQGPKLLIQFQNNGVVDDSQLPKDRFSAERLKGVDSTLKIQPAKLEDSAVYLCASSLVGSSTGSTIYFGEGSWLTVV.

This clonotype was found many times. V usage is TRBV7-2 and J usage is TRBJ2-7; D uncertain. This CDR3 comprises 14 residues. V dropped 6 bases and J dropped 4 bases, with 16 bases sitting between them. Germline CDR1 and CDR2: SGHTA and FQGNSA. The chain's CDR3 is CASRTMDGEYEQYF. CDR3 in DNA: TGTGCCAGCAGAACTATGGACGGAGAATACGAGCAGTACTTC.

This clonotype was seen a single time. This chain links TRBV12-3 or TRBV12-4 with TRBJ2-3; D is uncertain. V was cut by 6 bases and J by 2 bases, with 15 bases left in between. The CDR3 runs to 15 residues. CDR3 DNA: TGTGCCAGCAGGCTGACACCCGGCCCCACAGATACGCAGTATTTT. Translating gives CASRLTPGPTDTQYF.

The rearrangement uses TRBV5-4 and TRBJ1-6; D may be TRBD1 (5 bases). Germline V gene lookup returns CDR1 SGHNT and CDR2 YYREEE (reference sequence). Deletions cut 5 bases from V and 7 bases from J, with 16 bases between. The CDR3 consists of 15 residues. This CDR3 is CASRRDPRGNSPLHF. DNA for the CDR3: TGTGCCAGCAGAAGGGACCCTCGAGGGAATTCACCCCTCCACTTT.

The chain is built from TRBV20-1 and TRBJ1-5; unclear D gene. CDR3 length equals 15 residues. Trimming stripped 5 bases from V and 2 bases from J, with 16 bases between. Germline V gene data show CDR1 as DFQATT and CDR2 as SNEGSKA (reference sequence). In nucleotides, the CDR3 is TGCAGTGCTCGGGAGGGTCTGGGAGGCAATCAGCCCCAGCATTTT. This gives the protein CSAREGLGGNQPQHF.

This clonotype was seen many times. CDR3 bases: TGTGCCAGCAGTTACATTCCGGCTAGCACAGATACGCAGTATTTT. As protein: CASSYIPASTDTQYF. This rearrangement joins TRBV6-5 to TRBJ2-3; no firm D call. V lost 2 bases to trimming and J lost 0 bases, with 9 bases between them. CDR1 and CDR2 from the germline V gene are MNHEY and SVGAGI. The CDR3 contains 15 residues.

This clonotype has a count of ten or more. This sequence joins TRBV7-8 and TRBJ2-5, with D perhaps matching TRBD2 (5 bases). The V end was cut by 4 bases, the J end by 5 bases, with 20 bases between. The CDR3 totals 16 residues. CDR1 SGHVS and CDR2 FQNEAQ come from the germline V gene. CDR3 sequence reads: CASSSKLDRTGETQYF. The CDR3 DNA reads as TGTGCCAGCAGCTCCAAACTAGATAGAACGGGGGAGACCCAGTACTTC.

There are many counts of this clonotype. The chain recombines TRBV6-1 with TRBJ1-2; a possible D gene is TRBD1 (5 bases). Germline CDR1 is MNHNS and CDR2 is SASEGT. The CDR3 is made up of 12 amino acids. V lost 5 bases and J lost 6, with 10 bases in between. CDR3 residues: CASSNRGNGYTF. The CDR3 nucleotides read TGTGCCAGCAGTAATAGGGGAAATGGCTACACCTTC.

This clonotype has ten or more counts. This chain joins TRBV27 and TRBJ2-5; 10 bases are shared with TRBD2. J was trimmed by 9 bases and V by 1 base; bases with no gene match: 11. The CDR3 spans 16 residues. Germline values: CDR1 MNHEY, CDR2 SMNVEV (reference sequence). CDR3 in amino acids: CASSLWSSGGPGAQYF. The DNA of the CDR3 is TGTGCCAGCAGTTTATGGTCTAGCGGGGGCCCAGGGGCCCAGTACTTC.

J is TRBJ1-5 and V is TRBV29-1; possibly TRBD1 for D (6 bases). V was cut by 6 bases and J by 4 bases, with 10 bases left in between. In germline, CDR1 is SQVTM, CDR2 ANQGSEA. The CDR3 consists of 12 residues. Here the CDR3 reads CSVRDINQPQHF. The CDR3 coding sequence is TGCAGCGTCCGGGACATTAATCAGCCCCAGCATTTT.

This clonotype has a handful of counts. The rearrangement links TRBV7-8 to TRBJ2-2; unclear D gene. Trimming cost V 1 base and J 4 bases, with 10 bases left between them. Germline V gene sequence: CDR1 SGHVS, CDR2 FQNEAQ. This CDR3 has 15 amino acids. For the CDR3, the DNA is TGTGCCAGCAGCTTAGGCCATGAAATCACCGGGGAGCTGTTTTTT. This sequence encodes CASSLGHEITGELFF.

The chain employs TRBV29-1 and TRBJ2-5; 11 positions match TRBD2. Germline V gene sequence: CDR1 SQVTM, CDR2 ANQGSEA. The CDR3 is 15 amino acids. V gave up 4 bases and J gave up 5 bases; unmatched junction bases: 9. For the CDR3, the DNA is TGCAGCGTTGGGCTAGCGGGGGGCCAGGGGGAGACCCAGTACTTC. This codes for CSVGLAGGQGETQYF.

This clonotype was found many times. The V and J genes are TRBV6-2 or TRBV6-3 and TRBJ2-2, with TRBD1 matching 7 bases. CDR1 is MNHEY, CDR2 SVGEGT, per germline. This CDR3 contains 16 residues. The junction had 5 bases not matched to a gene; V was cut back by 2 bases and J by 2 bases. CDR3 nucleotide sequence: TGTGCCAGCAGTTACATAGGGGGCCGAAACACCGGGGAGCTGTTTTTT. Translation gives CASSYIGGRNTGELFF.

Ten or more counts support this clonotype. The J gene is TRBJ2-3, the V gene TRBV7-2; D is ambiguous. The V and J ends lost 6 bases and 0 bases respectively, with 7 bases between them. Germline V gene lookup returns CDR1 SGHTA and CDR2 FQGNSA. The CDR3 consists of 13 residues. Here the CDR3 DNA reads TGTGCCAGCAGGGTCCGTAGCACAGATACGCAGTATTTT. It codes for CASRVRSTDTQYF.

The table lists this clonotype with many counts. J is TRBJ1-5 and V is TRBV7-8; D remains ambiguous. V lost 0 bases, J lost 7 bases, and 16 bases lay in between. The CDR3 contains 16 residues. CDR1 and CDR2 from the germline V gene are SGHVS and FQNEAQ. CDR3 residues: CASSLAHSPKRQPQHF. DNA for the CDR3: TGTGCCAGCAGCTTAGCGCATTCGCCAAAACGGCAGCCCCAGCATTTT.

In this sample, this clonotype turned up many times. This sequence joins TRBV12-3 or TRBV12-4 and TRBJ2-4, with a tentative D call TRBD1 (7 bases). The CDR3 length is 14 residues. V dropped 5 bases and J dropped 9 bases, with 17 bases sitting between them. The CDR3 loop reads CASSARGAGAIQYF. CDR3 DNA: TGTGCCAGCAGTGCCAGGGGGGCCGGGGCCATTCAGTACTTC.

This clonotype has ten or more counts. The V and J genes are TRBV7-2 and TRBJ2-2; the match to TRBD2 covers 8 bases. Per germline, CDR1 SGHTA and CDR2 FQGNSA. The CDR3 sequence is 14 residues long. V trimming: 6 bases; J trimming: 1 base; junction bases outside the gene matches: 1. The CDR3 loop is CASRTSVNTGELFF. CDR3 sequence (DNA): TGTGCCAGCAGGACTAGCGTGAACACCGGGGAGCTGTTTTTT.

This clonotype was counted only a few times. V is TRBV6-2 or TRBV6-3 and J is TRBJ1-2; 9 positions agree with TRBD1. From germline, CDR1 is MNHEY and CDR2 SVGEGT. The CDR3 covers 15 residues. The trim removed 2 bases at V and 7 bases at J, leaving 8 bases unmatched. The CDR3 DNA follows: TGTGCCAGCAGTTACGGCCGGGACAGGGTTTTTGGCTACACCTTC. Translating it yields CASSYGRDRVFGYTF.

The sample holds many counts of this clonotype. The chain is built from TRBV12-3 or TRBV12-4 and TRBJ1-2; D remains unclear. The CDR3 length is 13 residues. Trimming shortened V by 3 bases and J by 5 bases, and 10 bases separated the two germline ends. This CDR3 is CASSFGERYGYTF. The CDR3 DNA is TGTGCCAGCAGTTTCGGTGAGAGATATGGCTACACCTTC.

This clonotype was observed at least ten times. A junction end diverges from the germline sequence, so it may reflect a read error. V is TRBV2 and J is TRBJ1-2, with TRBD1 as a possible D gene (5 bases). The CDR3 contains 16 residues. CDR1 is SNHLY, CDR2 FYNNEI, per germline. CDR3 loop: CASREVTAAANYGYTF. The CDR3, as DNA: TGTGCCAGCAGAGAAGTGACAGCCGCGGCTAACTATGGCTACACCTTC.

This clonotype was recorded at least ten times. The J gene is TRBJ1-3, the V gene TRBV11-2, with 8 bases lining up with TRBD1. This CDR3 is 17 amino acids long. J lost 4 bases, V lost 3 bases, and 11 bases had no gene match. The germline gives CDR1 SGHAT, CDR2 FQNNGV. CDR3: CASSFPTDRGGGNTIYF. The CDR3 DNA follows: TGTGCCAGCAGCTTCCCCACCGACAGGGGAGGAGGAAACACCATATATTTT.

This clonotype was counted at least ten times. At one of its ends the junction is not consistent with the germline gene, which may arise from a read error. The CDR3 is CASSKYGGSTDTQYF. The CDR3 bases are TGTGCGAGCAGCAAGTACGGGGGCAGCACAGATACGCAGTATTTT. The J gene is TRBJ2-3, the V gene TRBV11-2; D tentatively reads TRBD1 or TRBD2 (6 bases each). The CDR3 sequence is 15 residues long. The germline V gene encodes CDR1 SGHAT and CDR2 FQNNGV.

CDR3 protein: CASSPLSRGPYEQYF. CDR3 bases: TGTGCCAGCAGCCCCCTCTCCAGGGGCCCCTACGAGCAGTACTTC. The chain uses TRBV12-3 or TRBV12-4 and TRBJ2-7, with a tentative D call TRBD1 (6 bases). The length of the CDR3 is 15 residues. Trimming shortened V by 6 bases and J by 2 bases, and 17 bases separated the two germline ends.

This clonotype was seen ten or more times. The genes are TRBV7-2 and TRBJ1-4; D ambiguous. This CDR3 comprises 14 residues. Between the trimmed V and J ends, which lost 3 bases and 5 bases, there was a span of 10 bases. CDR1 and CDR2 (germline): SGHTA, FQGNSA. DNA for the CDR3: TGTGCCAGCAGCTTGGGCAGCCCAAATGAAAAACTGTTTTTT. Protein: CASSLGSPNEKLFF.

This clonotype was counted ten times or more. DNA of the CDR3: TGTGCCAGCACCGAATACGCCGCTTCCACTGAAGCTTTCTTT. Encoded protein: CASTEYAASTEAFF. This chain joins TRBV7-2 and TRBJ1-1; D uncertain. Looked up from germline, CDR1 is SGHTA and CDR2 is FQGNSA. V was trimmed by 7 bases and J by 4 bases, leaving 16 bases between them. This CDR3 contains 14 residues.

The rearrangement uses TRBV6-2 or TRBV6-3 and TRBJ1-1; 7 positions agree with TRBD1. The CDR3 runs to 15 residues. Germline V gene sequence: CDR1 MNHEY, CDR2 SVGEGT. J lost 5 bases, V lost 6 bases, and 12 bases had no gene match. The CDR3 nucleotides read TGTGCCAGCAGCTTCACTTTCCCCAGGGGGACTGAAGCTTTCTTT. Amino acids: CASSFTFPRGTEAFF.

This clonotype was seen many times. The V call is TRBV29-1, the J call TRBJ1-1; D remains unclear. The V gene's germline CDR1 is SQVTM and CDR2 ANQGSEA. Trimming took off 5 bases at V and 11 bases at J, with 18 bases between the two ends. This CDR3 has 12 amino acids. The DNA of the CDR3 is TGCAGCGTTAGTGTGAGTGGCACTTGGGCTTTCTTT. This translates into CSVSVSGTWAFF.

This clonotype was observed many times. CDR3 region: CASSSSLGTGYEQYF. CDR3 in DNA: TGTGCCAGCAGTTCCTCCTTGGGGACCGGCTACGAGCAGTACTTC. The chain employs TRBV28 and TRBJ2-7; D tentatively reads TRBD1 or TRBD2 (5 bases each). Between the trimmed V and J ends, which lost 4 bases and 3 bases, there was a span of 16 bases. The CDR3 length is 15 residues. Germline assignment: CDR1 MDHEN and CDR2 SYDVKM.

A note on this clonotype: The junction differs from germline at one of its ends, possibly a read error. CDR3 in amino acids: CVSSPRTGGDGNSPLHF. The CDR3 DNA is TGTGTCAGCTCACCACGGACAGGGGGTGACGGGAATTCACCCCTCCACTTT. The chain has TRBV18 and TRBJ1-6; the match to TRBD1 covers 10 bases. The CDR3 length is 17 residues. Germline CDR1 is KGHSH and CDR2 is LQKENI.

This chain uses TRBV20-1 with TRBJ1-4; a weak D match, TRBD1 (6 bases). Per the germline V gene, CDR1 is DFQATT and CDR2 is SNEGSKA (reference sequence). Trimming removed 6 bases from V and 6 bases from J, with 14 bases in between. This CDR3 has 13 residues. In nucleotides, the CDR3 is TGCAGTGCCGCTGAACAGGGTCATGAAAAACTGTTTTTT. As protein: CSAAEQGHEKLFF.